This entry lists 24 T cell receptor beta chains sequenced from one sample in a study of cytomegalovirus exposure and HLA in healthy donors. Measured with immunoSEQ multiplex PCR; TCRdb has only the in-frame clones, and not every one. The data hold 35,000 to 50,000 clones, with under 95% observed a single time. Input material: PBMCs. These receptors were taken from a woman between 18 and 29 years old in good health and CMV-seronegative.

The rearrangement links TRBV19 to TRBJ2-3; D is perhaps TRBD2 (5 bases). Deletions cut 3 bases from V and 6 bases from J, with 16 bases between. Germline CDR1 is LNHDA and CDR2 is SQIVND (reference sequence). The CDR3 contains 15 residues. This CDR3 is CASSITAAGADTQYF. The CDR3, as DNA: TGTGCCAGTAGTATCACGGCGGCGGGTGCGGATACGCAGTATTTT.

This chain joins TRBV5-4 and TRBJ1-2; 10 positions match TRBD1. Losses at the gene ends were 0 bases for V and 8 bases for J; bases not matched to a gene: 7. This CDR3 spans 15 amino acids. Germline V gene lookup returns CDR1 SGHNT and CDR2 YYREEE (reference sequence). In DNA form, the CDR3 reads TGTGCCAGCAGCTTGGACCGACAGGGGGCTTACGGCTACACCTTC. Translation: CASSLDRQGAYGYTF.

This clone has a handful of counts. Other DNA sequences in the sample encode the same CDR3. The chain is built from TRBV6-5 and TRBJ2-1; 9 positions agree with TRBD2. The germline V gene encodes CDR1 MNHEY and CDR2 SVGAGI. The ends lost 6 bases at V and 5 bases at J; junction bases unmatched: 5. The CDR3 length is 14 residues. The CDR3 bases are TGTGCCAGCAGCAGGGGACTAGCAGACAATGAGCAGTTCTTC. It encodes CASSRGLADNEQFF.

The CDR3 coding sequence is TGTGCCAGCGCCTTCGACTTGACTAGCACAGATACGCAGTATTTT. It yields the protein CASAFDLTSTDTQYF. This chain links TRBV6-6 with TRBJ2-3; unclear D gene. Germline CDR1 reads MNHNY; CDR2 reads SVGAGI (reference sequence). This CDR3 region has 15 residues. Trimming removed 8 bases from V and 0 bases from J, with 15 bases in between.

The V call is TRBV7-8, the J call TRBJ2-1; maybe TRBD1 (6 bases). The CDR3 loop spans 16 amino acids. V shed 5 bases and J shed 0 bases, with 14 bases lying between them. The V gene's germline CDR1 is SGHVS and CDR2 FQNEAQ. The CDR3 DNA follows: TGTGCCAGCAGCCTATGGACAGCTAGCTCCTACAATGAGCAGTTCTTC. Translated, it gives CASSLWTASSYNEQFF.

The V call is TRBV6-1, the J call TRBJ1-2; D remains ambiguous. The V gene lost 0 bases and the J gene lost 6 bases, with 8 bases spanning the gap. Germline V CDR1 and CDR2: MNHNS, SASEGT. CDR3 length equals 13 residues. CDR3 sequence reads: CASSEAGVNGYTF. The CDR3 region has the DNA TGTGCCAGCAGTGAAGCGGGAGTAAATGGCTACACCTTC.

The CDR3 DNA reads TGTGCCAGCAGTGTTACAGGGGTTAATGAAAAACTGTTTTTT. Its translation is CASSVTGVNEKLFF. The V call is TRBV6-5, the J call TRBJ1-4, with TRBD1 matching 7 bases. The germline V gene encodes CDR1 MNHEY and CDR2 SVGAGI. The V and J ends lost 5 bases and 4 bases, in that order; junction bases with no gene match: 4. This CDR3 has 14 amino acids.

The V call is TRBV2, the J call TRBJ1-1; D remains ambiguous. The CDR3 loop spans 13 amino acids. Per the germline V gene, CDR1 is SNHLY and CDR2 is FYNNEI. V shed 5 bases and J shed 1 base, with 8 bases lying between them. The CDR3: CASSYNRNTEAFF. CDR3 sequence (DNA): TGTGCCAGCAGTTATAACAGGAACACTGAAGCTTTCTTT.

V gene TRBV28 combines with J gene TRBJ1-1; maybe TRBD1 (5 bases). Germline V lookup: CDR1 MDHEN, CDR2 SYDVKM. The CDR3 extends over 15 amino acids. Trimming shortened V by 5 bases and J by 0 bases, and 13 bases separated the two germline ends. The DNA for the CDR3 is TGTGCCAGCAGTGCCCCCGGGGGACTGAACACTGAAGCTTTCTTT. Residues: CASSAPGGLNTEAFF.

Here the CDR3 reads CASSQGLQPGANIQYF. The CDR3 bases are TGCGCCAGCAGCCAAGGCCTACAACCGGGAGCAAACATTCAGTACTTC. This chain uses TRBV4-1 with TRBJ2-4; a weak D match, TRBD2 (6 bases). With 1 base removed from V and 6 bases from J, the gap between germline ends came to 16 bases. The CDR3 runs to 16 residues. Germline CDR1 MGHRA, CDR2 YSYEKL.

The chain combines TRBV14 with TRBJ2-1, with D perhaps matching TRBD2 (6 bases). The CDR3 length is 14 residues. CDR1 and CDR2 from the germline V gene are SGHDN and FVKESK. With 3 bases removed from V and 7 bases from J, the gap between germline ends came to 13 bases. In nucleotides, the CDR3 is TGTGCCAGCAGCCAGGTATACGCGGGGAATGAGCAGTTCTTC. Encoded protein: CASSQVYAGNEQFF. The entire variable domain, with the rest obtained from reference TRBV14 and TRBJ2-1, is as follows: EAGVTQFPSHSVIEKGQTVTLRCDPISGHDNLYWYRRVMGKEIKFLLHFVKESKQDESGMPNNRFLAERTGGTYSTLKVQPAELEDSGVYFCASSQVYAGNEQFFGPGTRLTVL.

V gene TRBV4-1 combines with J gene TRBJ2-7; D is unresolved. The CDR3 loop spans 15 amino acids. Deletions cut 2 bases from V and 1 base from J, with 12 bases between. Per germline, CDR1 MGHRA and CDR2 YSYEKL. The CDR3 nucleotides read TGCGCCAGCAGCCAACAGTATGGCATTTCCTACGAGCAGTACTTC. It yields the protein CASSQQYGISYEQYF.

This chain joins TRBV28 and TRBJ2-4; maybe TRBD2 (5 bases). The germline V and J ends were trimmed by 5 bases and 9 bases, with 23 bases remaining between them. The CDR3 spans 16 residues. Per the germline V gene, CDR1 is MDHEN and CDR2 is SYDVKM. CDR3 protein: CASSPLLRGSSSIQYF. Here the CDR3 DNA reads TGTGCCAGCAGTCCACTCCTCCGGGGTTCGTCAAGCATTCAGTACTTC.

The rearrangement links TRBV6-1 to TRBJ2-5; D perhaps matches TRBD1 (6 bases). This CDR3 has 14 amino acids. V was cut by 6 bases and J by 4 bases, with 15 bases left in between. Germline assignment: CDR1 MNHNS and CDR2 SASEGT. CDR3 nucleotide sequence: TGTGCCAGCAGCCATAGGGGCAGGGGAGAGACCCAGTACTTC. This sequence encodes CASSHRGRGETQYF.

This chain uses TRBV6-5 with TRBJ1-5; D not resolved. Trimming removed 5 bases at V and 2 bases at J, with 4 bases between. The CDR3 extends over 12 amino acids. Germline CDR1 and CDR2: MNHEY and SVGAGI. The CDR3 is CASSTGNQPQHF. The CDR3 coding sequence is TGTGCCAGCAGTACGGGCAATCAGCCCCAGCATTTT.

The chain has TRBV28 and TRBJ1-6; TRBD1 might be the D (5 bases). The germline CDR1 and CDR2 sequences are MDHEN and SYDVKM. The V end was cut by 4 bases, the J end by 9 bases, with 22 bases between. CDR3 length equals 17 residues. CDR3 in DNA: TGTGCCAGCAGTTCAAATGGGGCCCGCTGGGTGGGTTCACCCCTCCACTTT. It is translated as CASSSNGARWVGSPLHF.

The V gene is TRBV11-2, the J gene TRBJ2-2; 9 bases align to TRBD1. The germline V gene has CDR1 SGHAT and CDR2 FQNNGV. The CDR3 length is 16 residues. J gave up 3 bases and V 5 bases, and 7 bases lay outside the gene matches. Here the CDR3 reads CASSEMRTGDTGELFF. CDR3 DNA: TGTGCCAGCAGCGAAATGAGGACAGGGGACACCGGGGAGCTGTTTTTT.

The chain has TRBV6-5 and TRBJ2-7; 10 bases line up with TRBD1. The CDR3 extends over 15 amino acids. The V segment lost 7 bases and the J segment 4 bases; nucleotides outside the gene matches: 10. Germline CDR1 MNHEY, CDR2 SVGAGI. Here the CDR3 DNA reads TGTGCCAGCATGTCTACGGGACAGGGGACGTACGAGCAGTACTTC. Translated: CASMSTGQGTYEQYF.

This clone was counted once. The chain recombines TRBV25-1 with TRBJ1-2; 9 bases map to TRBD1. J gave up 4 bases and V 6 bases, and 3 bases lay outside the gene matches. From germline, CDR1 is MGHDK and CDR2 SYGVNS. This CDR3 is 13 amino acids long. Here the CDR3 reads CASREQGAYGYTF. The CDR3 coding sequence is TGTGCCAGCAGAGAACAGGGGGCCTATGGCTACACCTTC.

The chain uses TRBV30 and TRBJ2-7; TRBD2 might be the D (6 bases). Trimming removed 0 bases from V and 6 bases from J, with 21 bases in between. The CDR3 contains 16 residues. Germline-derived CDR1 and CDR2 are GTSNPN and SVGIG (reference sequence). The CDR3 loop reads CAWSVGGVSQRGEQYF. The DNA of the CDR3 is TGTGCCTGGAGTGTCGGAGGGGTTTCACAGAGGGGCGAGCAGTACTTC.

This chain uses TRBV10-2 with TRBJ2-3, with D possibly matching TRBD2 (5 bases). Deletions cut 2 bases from V and 0 bases from J, with 6 bases between. Germline-derived CDR1 and CDR2 are WSHSY and SAAADI. The CDR3 has 14 residues. The CDR3 region is CASSEEGSTDTQYF. CDR3 coding DNA: TGCGCCAGCAGTGAGGAGGGTAGCACAGATACGCAGTATTTT.

The rearrangement uses TRBV5-4 and TRBJ1-1; perhaps TRBD1 as D (6 bases). CDR1 is SGHNT and CDR2 is YYREEE in the germline V gene (reference sequence). This CDR3 region has 13 residues. Trimming took 2 bases from V and 7 from J, leaving 12 bases between them. This chain's CDR3 is CASSFWRTDEAFF. The CDR3 bases are TGTGCCAGCAGCTTCTGGCGGACAGATGAAGCTTTCTTT.

This chain uses TRBV14 with TRBJ1-1; a possible D gene is TRBD1 (6 bases). The germline CDR1 and CDR2 sequences are SGHDN and FVKESK. This CDR3 has 15 amino acids. V dropped 4 bases and J dropped 4 bases, with 16 bases sitting between them. The DNA of the CDR3 is TGTGCCAGCAGCCCCCCTGGGGGCAGGGCCACTGAAGCTTTCTTT. It translates to CASSPPGGRATEAFF. Full variable domain (remainder filled in from reference TRBV14 and TRBJ1-1): EAGVTQFPSHSVIEKGQTVTLRCDPISGHDNLYWYRRVMGKEIKFLLHFVKESKQDESGMPNNRFLAERTGGTYSTLKVQPAELEDSGVYFCASSPPGGRATEAFFGQGTRLTVV.

The V call is TRBV7-3, the J call TRBJ2-5; D might be TRBD2 (6 bases). Germline V gene lookup returns CDR1 SGHTA and CDR2 FQGTGA. Trimming removed 5 bases at V and 5 bases at J, with 12 bases between. This CDR3 spans 13 amino acids. CDR3 sequence reads: CASSRGVTETQYF. The CDR3 DNA sequence: TGTGCCAGCAGCCGCGGGGTCACTGAGACCCAGTACTTC. Variable domain in full (rest from reference TRBV7-3 and TRBJ2-5): GAGVSQTPSNKVTEKGKYVELRCDPISGHTALYWYRQSLGQGPEFLIYFQGTGAADDSGLPNDRFFAVRPEGSVSTLKIQRTERGDSAVYLCASSRGVTETQYFGPGTRLLVL.